The next 11 T cell receptor beta chains were all read from a single sample in a study of blood T cells in healthy people across ages. Sample-barcoded 5' priming and a J-beta primer mix drove a second PCR of roughly 7 to 11 cycles. TCRdb re-called the 5' RACE reads with MiXCR, one entry per CDR3 protein. The sample yields 650,000 to 800,000 distinct CDR3 sequences, more than 40% seen once. Specimen: blood. These receptors were obtained from a man between 60 and 75 years old in good health.

The J gene is TRBJ2-1, the V gene TRBV7-6, with TRBD2 matching over 15 bases. With 5 bases clipped from V and 6 bases from J, the junction kept 2 bases outside the gene matches. The germline V gene has CDR1 SGHVS and CDR2 FNYEAQ. The CDR3 is made up of 15 amino acids. The CDR3 sequence is CASSVGLAGGNEQFF. CDR3 DNA sequence: TGTGCCAGCAGCGTGGGACTAGCGGGGGGCAATGAGCAGTTCTTC.

In this sample, this clonotype turned up many times. The junction departs from the called germline gene at one end, perhaps through a read error. J is TRBJ2-5 and V is TRBV30; D may be TRBD2 (5 bases). In germline, CDR1 is GTSNPN, CDR2 SVGIG (reference sequence). The CDR3 covers 12 residues. CDR3 nucleotide sequence: TGTGCCGGGAGTGTAACCCAGGAGACCCAGTACTTC. Its protein is CAGSVTQETQYF. The full variable domain, rest sourced from reference TRBV30 and TRBJ2-5, is SQTIHQWPATLVQPVGSPLSLECTVEGTSNPNLYWYRQAAGRGLQLLFYSVGIGQISSEVPQNLSASRPQDRQFILSSKKLLLSDSGFYLCAGSVTQETQYFGPGTRLLVL.

The chain has TRBV7-8 and TRBJ2-4; 8 bases match TRBD1. The DNA end is a closer match to TRBJ2-7, so the J assignment may be wrong. The germline gives CDR1 SGHVS, CDR2 FQNEAQ. The CDR3 spans 16 residues. The CDR3 loop reads CASNAQLRTGWDEQYF. The CDR3 region has the DNA TGTGCCAGCAACGCCCAACTCAGGACAGGGTGGGACGAGCAGTACTTC.

This chain joins TRBV6-2 or TRBV6-3 and TRBJ2-5, with TRBD2 matching over 13 bases. TRBJ2-7 matches the DNA end more closely, so the J call is doubtful. This CDR3 is built from 15 residues. The germline gives CDR1 MNHEY, CDR2 SVGEGT. Here the CDR3 reads CASRTTGTSGVEQYF. In DNA, the CDR3 is TGTGCCAGCAGAACGACCGGGACTAGCGGGGTCGAGCAGTACTTC.

J is TRBJ2-7 and V is TRBV4-2; maybe TRBD2 (5 bases). The CDR3 runs to 15 residues. Germline CDR1 is LGHNA and CDR2 is YNFKEQ. Deletions cut 0 bases from V and 3 bases from J, with 12 bases between. CDR3 DNA: TGTGCCAGCAGCCAAGAGGAGGCAGGATTCTACGAGCAGTACTTC. Translated, it gives CASSQEEAGFYEQYF.

The V gene is TRBV9, the J gene TRBJ2-1, with 7 bases identical to TRBD2. Trimming removed 0 bases from V and 13 bases from J; junction bases left unmatched: 16. The CDR3 is made up of 16 amino acids. CDR1 SGDLS and CDR2 YYNGEE come from the germline V gene. CDR3 DNA sequence: TGTGCCAGCAGCGTAGAAGGCGGGGGTTATTTGGAGACCCAGTTCTTC. As protein: CASSVEGGGYLETQFF.

The gene calls are TRBV12-3 or TRBV12-4 and TRBJ2-5; perhaps D is TRBD1 or TRBD2 (5 bases each). Deletions cut 7 bases from V and 3 bases from J, with 12 bases between. The CDR3 runs to 13 residues. The CDR3 is CASTRGAEETQYF. The CDR3 DNA is TGTGCCAGCACCAGAGGGGCTGAAGAGACCCAGTACTTC.

This clonotype appeared a single time. The chain employs TRBV25-1 and TRBJ1-4, with 8 bases that match TRBD1. The CDR3 sequence is 16 residues long. Germline CDR1 and CDR2: MGHDK and SYGVNS. V dropped 1 base and J dropped 11; count of bases not matched to a gene: 12. The CDR3 bases are TGTGCCAGCAGTGAATGGAGTCCTACCCGGACAGGGAAACTGTTTTTT. Translating gives CASSEWSPTRTGKLFF. Variable domain in full (rest from reference TRBV25-1 and TRBJ1-4): EADIYQTPRYLVIGTGKKITLECSQTMGHDKMYWYQQDPGMELHLIHYSYGVNSTEKGDLSSESTVSRIRTEHFPLTLESARPSHTSQYLCASSEWSPTRTGKLFFGSGTQLSVL.

V is TRBV9 and J is TRBJ2-1, with D possibly matching TRBD2 (7 bases). Germline V gives CDR1 SGDLS, CDR2 YYNGEE. Trimming removed 0 bases from V and 8 bases from J, with 15 bases in between. This CDR3 has 15 amino acids. The CDR3 nucleotides are TGTGCCAGCAGCGTAGCATCGGGGGGCTTGGATGAGCAGTTCTTC. Its translation: CASSVASGGLDEQFF.

This clonotype has just a few counts. The DNA for the CDR3 is TGTGCCAGCAGTTTAGTCCCAGAACTCTATGGCTACACCTTC. As protein: CASSLVPELYGYTF. V and J are TRBV27 and TRBJ1-2; D is unclear. The V end was cut by 2 bases, the J end by 4 bases, with 11 bases between. The CDR3 consists of 14 residues. The germline V gene has CDR1 MNHEY and CDR2 SMNVEV (reference sequence).

V and J are TRBV5-1 and TRBJ2-5, with TRBD1 as a possible D gene (6 bases). The CDR3 runs 16 residues. Per germline, CDR1 SGHRS and CDR2 YFSETQ. V was pared by 0 bases and J by 2 bases, with 14 bases between. CDR3 nucleotides: TGCGCCAGCAGCTTGGCCAACCCAACAGGGCAAGAGACCCAGTACTTC. Its protein product is CASSLANPTGQETQYF. Looking up the rest from reference TRBV5-1 and TRBJ2-5 gives the full variable domain: KAGVTQTPRYLIKTRGQQVTLSCSPISGHRSVSWYQQTPGQGLQFLFEYFSETQRNKGNFPGRFSGRQFSNSRSEMNVSTLELGDSALYLCASSLANPTGQETQYFGPGTRLLVL.